This T cell receptor beta chain originates from a study of T cell responses to AZD1222 COVID-19 vaccine. Study results and caveats: White British people made up most donors, females outnumbered males, and clonal diversity was possibly underestimated. In all cases, repertoires were sampled only after the peak T cell response.

Only in-frame clones appear in the TCRdb table, and some are missing; sequencing was by immunoSEQ multiplex PCR. The sample comprises about 140,000 clones, roughly 90% of which are singletons, and 5% to 6.5% rests with the top ten. Regarding this clone: Its antigen is unidentified.

Germline V gene sequence: CDR1 MNHEY, CDR2 SVGAGI. This CDR3 is 13 amino acids long. The V gene lost 6 bases and the J gene lost 5 bases, with 14 bases spanning the gap. This specimen was peripheral blood, taken on day 0 of AZD1222 vaccination. This TCR came from an adult in good health. J is TRBJ2-7 and V is TRBV6-5; D unresolved. This CDR3 is CASRARSVHEQYF. The CDR3 DNA is TGTGCCAGCAGAGCAAGAAGTGTCCACGAGCAGTACTTC.